This record covers a single T cell receptor (beta chain). The sample comes from a study of blood T cell repertoires in COVID-19. Whole-study context: Whether acute or convalescent, the COVID-19 samples came from the United States, Italy and Spain.

Trimming took 5 bases from V and 1 from J; bases not matched to a gene: 8. Looked up from germline, CDR1 is SGHTA and CDR2 is FQGNSA. The CDR3 contains 15 residues. As processed by the authors: Reference gene primer amplification in the assay estimated nucleated cell counts. Measured with immunoSEQ multiplex PCR; TCRdb has only the in-frame clones, and not every one. The V and J calls and clone size are taken from that table; D and trimming were inferred from the DNA. This table holds 65,000 to 80,000 clones, approximately 80% found once. The genes are TRBV7-2 and TRBJ2-7; TRBD1 matches at 7 bases. Material for sequencing was peripheral blood. The clonotype originates from a human donor in a cohort sampled during active COVID-19. This CDR3 is CASSRRGQGSYEQYF. The DNA for the CDR3 is TGTGCCAGCAGCCGTAGGGGGCAGGGATCCTACGAGCAGTACTTC.